This passage covers 4 T cell receptor beta chains from one sample sequenced in a study of T cell repertoires in cytomegalovirus infection (dated by TCRdb to the late 2010s). Sequencing relied on an Illumina HiSeq 1500. The raw public reads went through TCRdb reprocessing: fastp at Q25, MiXCR clone calling, in-frame beta chains kept. Every entry covers one CDR3 protein and lists the most common genes and DNA from its rows. This sample comprises roughly 300,000 distinct CDR3 sequences, around 25% of them detected only once. The ten largest account for approximately 15% of the sample. The sequencing input was PBMCs. The receptors shown here come from a human donor in good health (CMV status not recorded). Some clones in this sample may be carry-over from other donors' samples.

This clonotype has more than one count but fewer than ten. V and J are TRBV6-2 or TRBV6-3 and TRBJ2-7, with D unclear. The CDR3 has 15 residues. Germline CDR1 reads MNHEY; CDR2 reads SVGEGT. Trimming pared 2 bases from V and 2 bases from J, leaving 13 bases between. The CDR3 nucleotides read TGTGCCAGCAGTTACAGGGCCCGACCAACCTACGAGCAGTACTTC. This sequence encodes CASSYRARPTYEQYF.

The V and J genes are TRBV29-1 and TRBJ1-5, with D perhaps matching TRBD1 (5 bases). The CDR3 length is 13 residues. The V gene lost 4 bases and the J gene lost 1 base, with 8 bases spanning the gap. Germline values: CDR1 SQVTM, CDR2 ANQGSEA. In nucleotides, the CDR3 is TGCAGCGTTGCCGGGGCCAGCAATCAGCCCCAGCATTTT. Translated, it gives CSVAGASNQPQHF.

This clonotype was counted a few times. This chain connects TRBV15 to TRBJ2-7; 10 bases map to TRBD1. J gave up 3 bases and V 0 bases, and 11 bases lay outside the gene matches. Germline values: CDR1 LNHNV, CDR2 YYDKDF (reference sequence). This CDR3 contains 18 residues. The CDR3 DNA is TGTGCCACCAGCAGAGAACTGCCAGGACAGGGGGGATTCTACGAGCAGTACTTC. Encoded protein: CATSRELPGQGGFYEQYF.

The chain has TRBV28 and TRBJ1-1, with 7 nucleotides matching TRBD1. V dropped 4 bases and J dropped 3; count of bases not matched to a gene: 2. The CDR3 has 13 residues. CDR1 is MDHEN and CDR2 is SYDVKM in the germline V gene. The CDR3 region has the DNA TGTGCCAGCAGTTCACAGGGGCACACTGAAGCTTTCTTT. Its translation is CASSSQGHTEAFF.